This TCR beta chain is drawn from a study of metastatic and nonmetastatic thyroid tumors. For the study at large: The comparison covered peripheral blood and tumor or nodule tissue in malignant and benign thyroid patients.

Study-wide points: The reported finding was significantly higher TCR beta diversity in malignant thyroid tumors relative to benign nodules, in blood and tumor.

As handled by the study authors: Differences in CDR3 between clinicopathological groups were drawn on to build a classifier intended to discriminate distant-metastatic papillary thyroid cancer patients. With MiXCR, TCRdb reprocessed the PCR reads. Here the V and J calls rest on TCRdb's processing, not on the authors' analysis. The sample holds under 35,000 clones; about 17% are singletons and the top ten take about 4.6%. No treatment of any kind had been given to any patient before thyroid surgery. The germline V gene encodes CDR1 SGHTA and CDR2 FQGNSA. The V end lost 3 bases, the J end lost 11 bases, and 13 bases lay between the germline ends. There are 12 residues in the CDR3. This clone was seen repeatedly, ten times or more. Its antigen is still unknown.

The V gene is TRBV7-2, the J gene TRBJ1-1; possible D gene TRBD1, 5 bases. The sequencing sample was made of blood. This receptor was obtained from a female donor with papillary thyroid cancer or a benign thyroid nodule (not recorded which). Some clones in this sample may be carry-over from other donors' samples. The CDR3 DNA reads TGTGCCAGCAGCTTCATAGGGGAGTTGGCTTTCTTT. As protein: CASSFIGELAFF. Looking up the rest from reference TRBV7-2 and TRBJ1-1 gives the full variable domain: GAGVSQSPSNKVTEKGKDVELRCDPISGHTALYWYRQSLGQGLEFLIYFQGNSAPDKSGLPSDRFSAERTGGSVSTLTIQRTQQEDSAVYLCASSFIGELAFFGQGTRLTVV.